This T cell receptor beta chain was identified during a study of CD8 T cells in cerebrospinal fluid in Alzheimer's disease. TCRdb reprocessed the 10x single-cell sequencing reads and reports one entry per CDR3 protein, with no DNA. Its listing shows around 1,200 distinct CDR3 sequences. The length of the CDR3 is 16 residues. Germline CDR1 reads MNHNY; CDR2 reads SVGAGI (reference sequence). Specimen: cerebrospinal fluid. J is TRBJ1-3 and V is TRBV6-6; TCRdb outputs TRBD1, but without DNA this stays unchecked. The TCR sequence derives from a human donor with Parkinson's disease. This chain's CDR3 is CASSAGTGISGNTIYF.